The 23 T cell receptor beta chains given below trace back to one sample, sequenced in a study of T cells in Graves' hyperthyroidism and ophthalmopathy. Researchers took RNA transcripts and amplified the TCR beta CDR3 regions from them. The primer set for the first-round RT-PCR of the TCR CDR3 was HTBI. TCRdb analysed the multiplex PCR reads with MiXCR anew, one entry per CDR3 protein. The top ten hold about 17% of the sample, which has around 480,000 distinct CDR3 sequences, approximately 15% seen once. The sequencing sample was made of blood. The receptors were sampled from a woman aged 18-29 years with Graves' hyperthyroidism.

This clonotype was found a few times. This chain joins TRBV25-1 and TRBJ2-5, with D tentatively TRBD1 (5 bases). The CDR3 has 15 residues. The V end was cut by 3 bases, the J end by 2 bases, with 13 bases between. Germline-derived CDR1 and CDR2 are MGHDK and SYGVNS. CDR3 DNA: TGTGCCAGCAGTGACCCGACAGATCAGCAAGAGACCCAGTACTTC. Amino acid sequence: CASSDPTDQQETQYF.

Many counts were recorded for this clonotype. The genes are TRBV30 and TRBJ1-2; D remains ambiguous. V was cut by 1 base and J by 3 bases, with 12 bases left in between. The CDR3 covers 14 residues. Looked up from germline, CDR1 is GTSNPN and CDR2 is SVGIG (reference sequence). CDR3 nucleotides: TGTGCCTGGAGTGGGCCCGGCTGGGACTATGGCTACACCTTC. Its protein product is CAWSGPGWDYGYTF.

V and J are TRBV6-4 and TRBJ2-1; 10 nucleotides agree with TRBD2. The CDR3 extends over 16 amino acids. Germline V gene lookup returns CDR1 MRHNA and CDR2 SNTAGT. The junction had 12 bases not matched to a gene; V was cut back by 5 bases and J by 8 bases. Here the CDR3 reads CASSKEPSGSGYEQFF. DNA of the CDR3: TGTGCCAGCAGTAAGGAGCCTAGCGGGAGTGGTTATGAGCAGTTCTTC.

This clonotype showed up many times. CDR3 DNA: TGTGCCAGCAGTTTAGCAGGGACAGCTAACTATGGCTACACCTTC. Residues: CASSLAGTANYGYTF. V and J are TRBV12-3 or TRBV12-4 and TRBJ1-2; 7 bases are shared with TRBD1. The trim removed 0 bases at V and 0 bases at J, leaving 1 base unmatched. This CDR3 has 15 amino acids.

The chain has TRBV20-1 and TRBJ2-6, with a possible D match to TRBD2 (5 bases). The CDR3 totals 16 residues. Germline lookup yields CDR1 DFQATT and CDR2 SNEGSKA (reference sequence). V lost 5 bases to trimming and J lost 1 base, with 15 bases between them. The CDR3 sequence is CSAVGNRGSGANVLTF. CDR3 DNA sequence: TGCAGTGCTGTCGGCAACCGGGGTTCTGGGGCCAACGTCCTGACTTTC.

This clonotype has a handful of counts. This chain links TRBV29-1 with TRBJ2-1, with 7 bases identical to TRBD2. There are 16 residues in the CDR3. The J segment lost 0 bases and the V segment lost 2 bases, leaving 7 bases of the junction unmatched. Germline V gene sequence: CDR1 SQVTM, CDR2 ANQGSEA. The CDR3 DNA sequence: TGCAGCGTTGAATGGGTGGGACTAAGCTCCTACAATGAGCAGTTCTTC. Encoded protein: CSVEWVGLSSYNEQFF.

Many counts were recorded for this clonotype. The chain carries TRBV29-1 and TRBJ2-7; D might be TRBD2 (5 bases). The CDR3 extends over 13 amino acids. Germline CDR1 SQVTM, CDR2 ANQGSEA. V lost 7 bases to trimming and J lost 5 bases, with 18 bases between them. The CDR3 here is CSGMGRRADEQYF. Here the CDR3 DNA reads TGCAGCGGGATGGGGAGACGCGCGGACGAGCAGTACTTC.

This clonotype was seen more than once but under ten times. This chain uses TRBV27 with TRBJ2-3, with D maybe TRBD2 (6 bases). CDR3 length: 17 amino acids. Germline loops: CDR1 MNHEY, CDR2 SMNVEV (reference sequence). V lost 5 bases and J lost 6, with 24 bases in between. The DNA for the CDR3 is TGTGCCAGCAGTCTGCGGGGCGGCAGCACTTCCACGGATACGCAGTATTTT. Encoded protein: CASSLRGGSTSTDTQYF.

This clonotype was seen only a few times. The chain combines TRBV5-1 with TRBJ2-1, with TRBD2 matching over 8 bases. This CDR3 contains 15 residues. Per germline, CDR1 SGHRS and CDR2 YFSETQ. V was pared by 5 bases and J by 8 bases, with 12 bases of the junction left unmatched. CDR3 coding DNA: TGCGCCAGCAGTAGGGGCGGGACTAGGGGCCATGAGCAGTTCTTC. Residues: CASSRGGTRGHEQFF.

This clonotype was counted ten times or more. This sequence joins TRBV12-3 or TRBV12-4 and TRBJ1-1, with a weak D call TRBD1 (5 bases). This CDR3 is 14 amino acids long. Trimming shortened V by 9 bases and J by 0 bases, and 14 bases separated the two germline ends. In DNA form, the CDR3 reads TGTGCCAGTTCTGGGGAGACAGTGAACACTGAAGCTTTCTTT. Translated: CASSGETVNTEAFF.

At least ten counts were recorded for this clonotype. This chain connects TRBV19 to TRBJ2-2; TRBD1 is a possible D gene (5 bases). Trimming took 5 bases from V and 7 from J, leaving 14 bases between them. The CDR3 totals 14 residues. Germline lookup yields CDR1 LNHDA and CDR2 SQIVND (reference sequence). CDR3: CASSVQTQVGELFF. The CDR3 DNA follows: TGTGCCAGTAGTGTACAAACACAGGTCGGGGAGCTGTTTTTT. The whole variable domain, filled in from reference TRBV19 and TRBJ2-2, reads DGGITQSPKYLFRKEGQNVTLSCEQNLNHDAMYWYRQDPGQGLRLIYYSQIVNDFQKGDIAEGYSVSREKKESFPLTVTSAQKNPTAFYLCASSVQTQVGELFFGEGSRLTVL.

The table lists this clonotype with many counts. The chain couples TRBV7-3 to TRBJ2-1; tentative D call: TRBD1 (5 bases). Germline V gene sequence: CDR1 SGHTA, CDR2 FQGTGA. The V gene lost 8 bases and the J gene lost 6 bases, with 14 bases spanning the gap. The CDR3 is 13 amino acids. The CDR3 here is CASGASTLNEQFF. In DNA, the CDR3 is TGTGCCAGCGGGGCTAGTACCCTCAATGAGCAGTTCTTC.

In this sample, this clonotype turned up many times. The chain carries TRBV11-3 and TRBJ2-2; perhaps TRBD2 as D (6 bases). CDR3 size: 14 residues. V was pared by 7 bases and J by 4 bases, with 13 bases between. CDR1 is SGHNT and CDR2 is YENEEA in the germline V gene. CDR3 amino acids: CASTFGGGTGELFF. The CDR3 DNA is TGTGCCAGCACGTTCGGGGGTGGCACCGGGGAGCTGTTTTTT.

The sample holds a few counts of this clonotype. The rearrangement uses TRBV5-1 and TRBJ2-4, with D hard to call. The ends were cut back, 0 bases at V and 4 bases at J, with 11 bases in the middle. Germline CDR1 is SGHRS and CDR2 is YFSETQ. The CDR3 consists of 15 residues. The CDR3 protein is CASSLAVGWKNIQYF. In DNA form, the CDR3 reads TGCGCCAGCAGCTTGGCAGTGGGGTGGAAAAACATTCAGTACTTC.

This clonotype has a count of ten or more. The V and J genes are TRBV11-2 and TRBJ2-5; TRBD1 might be the D (5 bases). The V and J ends lost 1 base and 2 bases respectively, with 8 bases between them. The CDR3 is made up of 14 amino acids. Looked up from germline, CDR1 is SGHAT and CDR2 is FQNNGV. The CDR3 DNA sequence: TGTGCCAGCAGCTTAGGGGGCGCTCAAGAGACCCAGTACTTC. It is translated as CASSLGGAQETQYF. The full variable domain, with the rest looked up from reference TRBV11-2 and TRBJ2-5, is EAGVAQSPRYKIIEKRQSVAFWCNPISGHATLYWYQQILGQGPKLLIQFQNNGVVDDSQLPKDRFSAERLKGVDSTLKIQPAKLEDSAVYLCASSLGGAQETQYFGPGTRLLVL.

Concerning this clonotype: A read error is possible here, since a much larger clone lies one base away. The V gene is TRBV7-2, the J gene TRBJ2-7; D remains ambiguous. CDR3 size: 16 residues. Per the germline V gene, CDR1 is SGHTA and CDR2 is FQGNSA. The V and J ends lost 5 bases and 4 bases respectively, with 21 bases between them. This CDR3 is CASSPPPDVPLYEQYF. The CDR3 DNA sequence: TGTGCCAGCAGCCCGCCCCCGGACGTCCCATTGTACGAGCAGTACTTC.

The chain employs TRBV2 and TRBJ2-7; D is uncertain. This CDR3 has 13 amino acids. The V end lost 5 bases, the J end lost 5 bases, and 13 bases lay between the germline ends. Germline V gene sequence: CDR1 SNHLY, CDR2 FYNNEI. The CDR3, as DNA: TGTGCCAGCAGTTTATTTTGGGGTGACGAGCAGTACGTC. Protein product: CASSLFWGDEQYV.

This clonotype was seen repeatedly, ten times or more. The V gene is TRBV3-1, the J gene TRBJ2-5; D is uncertain. Germline V CDR1 and CDR2: LGHDT, YNNKEL (reference sequence). The CDR3 sequence is 12 residues long. Trimming stripped 3 bases from V and 4 bases from J, with 6 bases between. The CDR3 region has the DNA TGTGCCAGCAGCCACTCGGTAGAGACCCAGTACTTC. Its protein product is CASSHSVETQYF.

This clonotype showed up many times. The chain joins TRBV30 to TRBJ2-2, with D possibly TRBD1 on 5 matching bases. V dropped 5 bases and J dropped 5 bases, with 21 bases sitting between them. CDR1 and CDR2 (germline): GTSNPN, SVGIG (reference sequence). The length of the CDR3 is 16 residues. The CDR3 here is CAWRPWGGGNTGELFF. As DNA, the CDR3 is TGTGCCTGGCGGCCGTGGGGCGGTGGGAATACCGGGGAGCTGTTTTTT.

This clonotype showed up just a few times. The genes are TRBV9 and TRBJ2-1; TRBD2 aligns across 7 bases. V trimming: 4 bases; J trimming: 7 bases; junction bases outside the gene matches: 11. The CDR3 sequence is 15 residues long. Germline CDR1 reads SGDLS; CDR2 reads YYNGEE. The CDR3 DNA follows: TGTGCCAGCAGCCCCCATCCAGCGGGAACGAATGAGCAGTTCTTC. Translating it yields CASSPHPAGTNEQFF.

In this sample, this clonotype turned up many times. The chain couples TRBV24-1 to TRBJ1-5; possibly TRBD1 for D (5 bases). In germline, CDR1 is KGHDR, CDR2 SFDVKD. The CDR3 length is 12 residues. Trimming removed 11 bases from V and 4 bases from J, with 11 bases in between. CDR3 DNA: TGTGCCATCGGGACCGTTAATCAGCCCCAGCATTTT. Amino acid sequence: CAIGTVNQPQHF.

This clonotype was seen more than once but under ten times. The rearrangement joins TRBV5-1 to TRBJ1-1; the D gene is possibly TRBD1 (5 bases). V was pared by 6 bases and J by 3 bases, with 15 bases between. The CDR3 contains 14 residues. Germline loops: CDR1 SGHRS, CDR2 YFSETQ. The CDR3, as DNA: TGCGCCAGCACCCCGGGGGTGGTGGACACTGAAGCTTTCTTT. Translation: CASTPGVVDTEAFF.

Ten or more counts support this clonotype. Here the CDR3 DNA reads TGTGCCAGCTCACCACTCGACAAGTACAATGAGCAGTTCTTC. It specifies CASSPLDKYNEQFF. The V gene is TRBV18, the J gene TRBJ2-1; D remains unclear. V was cut by 1 base and J by 4 bases, with 8 bases left in between. This CDR3 is 14 amino acids long. Germline lookup yields CDR1 KGHSH and CDR2 LQKENI.